What follows are 15 T cell receptor beta chains derived from one specimen sequenced in a study of CD8+ T cells in alopecia areata. Treatment defined: oral pan-JAK inhibitor, 5-10 mg twice daily. Extracted RNA was reverse transcribed into cDNA, the sequencing template. Data came from immunoSEQ multiplex PCR; TCRdb stores just in-frame clones and leaves some out. The data contain a few hundred thousand clones, about 57% of them singletons. The sample consisted of CD4+ T cells sorted from blood, taken at week 4, from a patient treated with tofacitinib. The source of these receptors is a human donor with alopecia areata.

This sequence joins TRBV29-1 and TRBJ2-7; D perhaps matches TRBD1 (6 bases). Trimming shortened V by 5 bases and J by 6 bases, and 8 bases separated the two germline ends. The CDR3 has 10 residues. Germline lookup yields CDR1 SQVTM and CDR2 ANQGSEA. The CDR3 is CSVRTVEQYF. CDR3 nucleotides: TGCAGCGTTCGGACAGTCGAGCAGTACTTC.

The chain employs TRBV5-1 and TRBJ2-7; possibly TRBD1 or TRBD2 for D (5 bases each). CDR3 length equals 17 residues. Trimming shortened V by 0 bases and J by 1 base, and 17 bases separated the two germline ends. Germline V lookup: CDR1 SGHRS, CDR2 YFSETQ. The CDR3 loop is CASSLESPRGRSYEQYF. For the CDR3, the DNA is TGCGCCAGCAGCTTGGAGTCCCCAAGGGGACGATCCTACGAGCAGTACTTC. The complete variable domain, with remaining parts taken from reference TRBV5-1 and TRBJ2-7, reads KAGVTQTPRYLIKTRGQQVTLSCSPISGHRSVSWYQQTPGQGLQFLFEYFSETQRNKGNFPGRFSGRQFSNSRSEMNVSTLELGDSALYLCASSLESPRGRSYEQYFGPGTRLTVT.

This clone was seen ten or more times. The chain couples TRBV27 to TRBJ2-1; the D is unclear. Looked up from germline, CDR1 is MNHEY and CDR2 is SMNVEV (reference sequence). The CDR3 contains 13 residues. Trimming pared 6 bases from V and 1 base from J, leaving 7 bases between. CDR3 residues: CASSSQSYNEQFF. The DNA for the CDR3 is TGTGCCAGCAGCAGCCAATCCTACAATGAGCAGTTCTTC.

The chain couples TRBV29-1 to TRBJ1-2, with D possibly matching TRBD1 (6 bases). CDR1 is SQVTM and CDR2 is ANQGSEA in the germline V gene. The CDR3 has 16 residues. Trimming cost V 5 bases and J 4 bases, with 23 bases left between them. CDR3 in amino acids: CSVFVTALAGAYGYTF. The CDR3 DNA sequence: TGCAGCGTTTTTGTTACAGCCTTGGCGGGGGCCTATGGCTACACCTTC.

This clone was seen only once. The chain combines TRBV30 with TRBJ2-2; D is ambiguous. The germline gives CDR1 GTSNPN, CDR2 SVGIG (reference sequence). V gave up 5 bases and J gave up 1 base, with 8 bases separating them. CDR3 length: 13 residues. CDR3 sequence (DNA): TGTGCCTGGGACTCCCTGAACACCGGGGAGCTGTTTTTT. Its translation is CAWDSLNTGELFF.

This clone occurred a few times. The rearrangement links TRBV6-6 to TRBJ1-2; a weak D match, TRBD1 (5 bases). Germline CDR1 reads MNHNY; CDR2 reads SVGAGI (reference sequence). The CDR3 has 13 residues. Trimming pared 8 bases from V and 5 bases from J, leaving 15 bases between. CDR3 coding DNA: TGTGCCAGCGGGACGGGACCGCAATATGGCTACACCTTC. It codes for CASGTGPQYGYTF.

The chain has TRBV4-3 and TRBJ1-1, with D perhaps matching TRBD1 (5 bases). The CDR3 extends over 16 amino acids. V lost 0 bases to trimming and J lost 0 bases, with 11 bases between them. Germline-derived CDR1 and CDR2 are LGHNA and YSLEER. CDR3 DNA sequence: TGCGCCAGCAGCCAAGAGATTGCGGGGGTGAACACTGAAGCTTTCTTT. As protein: CASSQEIAGVNTEAFF.

This clone has only a few counts. The chain combines TRBV5-1 with TRBJ1-4, with TRBD1 as a possible D gene (6 bases). The length of the CDR3 is 16 residues. V lost 1 base and J lost 0, with 10 bases in between. CDR1 is SGHRS, CDR2 YFSETQ, per germline. The CDR3 nucleotides are TGCGCCAGCAGCTTGTCTACAGGGTCAACTAATGAAAAACTGTTTTTT. Translation: CASSLSTGSTNEKLFF.

Concerning this clone: The germline gene is not matched at one end of the junction; a read error may be the cause. This chain connects TRBV5-6 to TRBJ1-2; no clear D. CDR3 length: 11 amino acids. Germline-derived CDR1 and CDR2 are SGHDT and YYEEEE. As DNA, the CDR3 is TGTGCCAGCAGCTTACGGGGAAGACCGATCTTC. It is translated as CASSLRGRPIF.

The chain couples TRBV4-3 to TRBJ1-2; 7 bases agree with TRBD1. V shed 2 bases, J shed 6 bases, and the junction held 12 bases outside the gene matches. The CDR3 length is 16 residues. Germline loops: CDR1 LGHNA, CDR2 YSLEER. The CDR3 DNA is TGCGCCAGCAGCCAATCCCATCGTGGGGACAGCAATGGCTACACCTTC. This sequence encodes CASSQSHRGDSNGYTF.

The V and J genes are TRBV30 and TRBJ1-5; no reliable D call. Per germline, CDR1 GTSNPN and CDR2 SVGIG (reference sequence). Trimming left V 2 bases short and J 1 base short, with 12 bases between. This CDR3 has 15 amino acids. CDR3 sequence reads: CAWSIGSSSNQPQHF. Here the CDR3 DNA reads TGTGCCTGGAGTATCGGCAGTAGCAGCAATCAGCCCCAGCATTTT.

This rearrangement joins TRBV5-1 to TRBJ2-5; the D gene could be TRBD1 or TRBD2 (6 bases each). Germline CDR1 is SGHRS and CDR2 is YFSETQ. There are 13 residues in the CDR3. V was pared by 3 bases and J by 3 bases, with 9 bases between. The CDR3 is CASSWGAEETQYF. The CDR3 DNA sequence: TGCGCCAGCAGCTGGGGGGCCGAAGAGACCCAGTACTTC.

This clone has more than one count but fewer than ten. The gene calls are TRBV4-3 and TRBJ2-3; D is possibly TRBD2 (5 bases). The CDR3 contains 13 residues. From germline, CDR1 is LGHNA and CDR2 YSLEER. The germline V and J ends were trimmed by 5 bases and 6 bases, with 12 bases remaining between them. The CDR3 DNA reads as TGCGCCAGCAGCGAGCGGAGTTCCGATACGCAGTATTTT. Its translation is CASSERSSDTQYF.

In this sample, this clone turned up a few times. The identical CDR3 is also encoded by other nucleotide sequences in the sample. V is TRBV18 and J is TRBJ2-5, with D unresolved. V was shortened by 5 bases and J by 1 base, with 2 bases between the two germline ends. The CDR3 runs 11 residues. Germline V gives CDR1 KGHSH, CDR2 LQKENI. The CDR3 coding sequence is TGTGCCAGCTCAACCCAAGAGACCCAGTACTTC. This gives the protein CASSTQETQYF.

The chain links TRBV15 to TRBJ2-7, with 7 bases fitting TRBD2. Germline lookup yields CDR1 LNHNV and CDR2 YYDKDF (reference sequence). With 9 bases clipped from V and 3 bases from J, the junction kept 8 bases outside the gene matches. CDR3 length: 13 residues. CDR3 DNA: TGTGCCACAACTAGAGAGCGGGGCTACGAGCAGTACTTC. Residues: CATTRERGYEQYF.